There are a few counts of the clone carrying this T cell receptor (beta chain). The antigen is not known. Germline V gene lookup returns CDR1 LNHDA and CDR2 SQIVND (reference sequence). The V gene end was trimmed by 3 bases and the J gene end by 5 bases; junction bases not matched to a gene: 8. The CDR3 runs to 15 residues. These data belong to a study of response to subunit inactivated influenza vaccine. Using its own MiXCR run on the RT-PCR reads, TCRdb lists one record per CDR3 protein. The sample lists 500,000 to 600,000 distinct CDR3 sequences, 14% occurring once. Findings and caveats of the study: New T cells are recruited in small numbers by each seasonal influenza vaccination, according to the authors' suggestion.

The chain employs TRBV19 and TRBJ2-5; TRBD1 matches at 8 bases. This clonotype was sampled from a man aged 45-65 years who received an inactivated influenza vaccine. Sequences were derived from PBMCs from blood, sampled 11 to 12 days after vaccination. The CDR3 region has the DNA TGTGCCAGTAGTATTACAAGGACAGGGACGGAGACCCAGTACTTC. Residues: CASSITRTGTETQYF.